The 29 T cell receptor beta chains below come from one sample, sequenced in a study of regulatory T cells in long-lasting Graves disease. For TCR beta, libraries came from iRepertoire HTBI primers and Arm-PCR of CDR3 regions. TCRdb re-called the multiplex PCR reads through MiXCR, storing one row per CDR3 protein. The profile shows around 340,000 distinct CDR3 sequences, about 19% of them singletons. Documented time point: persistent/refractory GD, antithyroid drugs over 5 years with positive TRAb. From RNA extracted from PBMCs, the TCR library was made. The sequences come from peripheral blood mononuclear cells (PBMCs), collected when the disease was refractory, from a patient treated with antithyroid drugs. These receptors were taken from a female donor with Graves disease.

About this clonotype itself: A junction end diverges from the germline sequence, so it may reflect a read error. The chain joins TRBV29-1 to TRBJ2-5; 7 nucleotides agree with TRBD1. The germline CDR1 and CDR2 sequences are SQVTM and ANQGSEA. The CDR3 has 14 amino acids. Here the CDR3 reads CSVEVRGFVKTQHF. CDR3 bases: TGCAGCGTTGAGGTCAGGGGGTTCGTAAAGACCCAGCACTTC. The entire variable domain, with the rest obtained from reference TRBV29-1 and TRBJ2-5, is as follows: SAVISQKPSRDICQRGTSLTIQCQVDSQVTMMFWYRQQPGQSLTLIATANQGSEATYESGFVIDKFPISRPNLTFSTLTVSNMSPEDSSIYLCSVEVRGFVKTQHFGPGTRLLVL.

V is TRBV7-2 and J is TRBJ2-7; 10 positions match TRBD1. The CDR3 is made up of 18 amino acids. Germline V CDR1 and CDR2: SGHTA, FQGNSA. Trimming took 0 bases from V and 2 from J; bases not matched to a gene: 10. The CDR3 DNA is TGTGCCAGCAGCTTAGCATCTTCCTCCGGGACAGGGGCCTACGAGCAGTACTTC. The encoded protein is CASSLASSSGTGAYEQYF.

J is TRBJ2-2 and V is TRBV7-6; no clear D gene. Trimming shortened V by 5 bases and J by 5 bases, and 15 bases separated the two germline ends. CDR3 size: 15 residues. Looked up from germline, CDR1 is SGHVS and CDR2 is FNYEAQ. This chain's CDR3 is CASSPQFLQTGELFF. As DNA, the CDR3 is TGTGCCAGCAGCCCCCAATTTCTGCAAACCGGGGAGCTGTTTTTT.

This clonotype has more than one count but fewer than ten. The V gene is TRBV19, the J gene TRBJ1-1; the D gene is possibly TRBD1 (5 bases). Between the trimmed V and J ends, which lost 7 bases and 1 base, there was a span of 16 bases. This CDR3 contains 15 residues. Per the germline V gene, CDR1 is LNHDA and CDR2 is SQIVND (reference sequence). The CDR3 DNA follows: TGTGCCAGTAAGGCCCCTGGGGCGGGGAACACTGAAGCTTTCTTT. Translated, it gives CASKAPGAGNTEAFF. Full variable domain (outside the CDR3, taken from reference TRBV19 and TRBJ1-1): DGGITQSPKYLFRKEGQNVTLSCEQNLNHDAMYWYRQDPGQGLRLIYYSQIVNDFQKGDIAEGYSVSREKKESFPLTVTSAQKNPTAFYLCASKAPGAGNTEAFFGQGTRLTVV.

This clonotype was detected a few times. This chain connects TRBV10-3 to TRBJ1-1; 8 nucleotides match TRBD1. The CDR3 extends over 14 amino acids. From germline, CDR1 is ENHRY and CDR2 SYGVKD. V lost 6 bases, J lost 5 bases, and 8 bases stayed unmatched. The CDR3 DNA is TGTGCCATCAGAGACCCAGGGGGCCCGACTGAAGCTTTCTTT. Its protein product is CAIRDPGGPTEAFF.

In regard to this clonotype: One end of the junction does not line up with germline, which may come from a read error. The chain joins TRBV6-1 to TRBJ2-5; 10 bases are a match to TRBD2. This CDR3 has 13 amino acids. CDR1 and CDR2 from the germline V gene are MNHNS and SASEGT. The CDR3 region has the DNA TGTGCCAGCAGTCAGGGGACTAGCGCCAAACGGAACTTC. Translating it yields CASSQGTSAKRNF.

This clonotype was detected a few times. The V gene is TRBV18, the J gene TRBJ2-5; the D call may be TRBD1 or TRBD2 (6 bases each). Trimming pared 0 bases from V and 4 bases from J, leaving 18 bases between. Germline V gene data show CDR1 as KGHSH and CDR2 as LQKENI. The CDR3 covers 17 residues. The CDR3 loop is CASSPPGGTRSGETQYF. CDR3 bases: TGTGCCAGCTCACCACCAGGGGGGACTCGTTCGGGAGAGACCCAGTACTTC.

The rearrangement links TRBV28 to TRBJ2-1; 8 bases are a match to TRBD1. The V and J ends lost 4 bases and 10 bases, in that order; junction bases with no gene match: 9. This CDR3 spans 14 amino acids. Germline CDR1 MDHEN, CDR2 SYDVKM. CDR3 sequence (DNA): TGTGCCAGCAGTTCATTCGATTGGACAGGGGAGCAGTTCTTC. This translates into CASSSFDWTGEQFF.

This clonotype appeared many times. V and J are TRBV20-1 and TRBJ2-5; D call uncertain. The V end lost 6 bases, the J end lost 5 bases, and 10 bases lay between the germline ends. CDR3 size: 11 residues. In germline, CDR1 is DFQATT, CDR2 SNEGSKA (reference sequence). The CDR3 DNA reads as TGCAGTGCCTCACCCCTTGAGACCCAGTACTTC. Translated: CSASPLETQYF.

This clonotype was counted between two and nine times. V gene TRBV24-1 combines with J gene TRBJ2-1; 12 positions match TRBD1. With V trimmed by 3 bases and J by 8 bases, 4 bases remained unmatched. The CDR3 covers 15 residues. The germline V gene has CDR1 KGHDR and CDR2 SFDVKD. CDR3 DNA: TGTGCCACCAGTGATGGGACAGGGGGCAGCTATGAGCAGTTCTTC. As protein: CATSDGTGGSYEQFF.

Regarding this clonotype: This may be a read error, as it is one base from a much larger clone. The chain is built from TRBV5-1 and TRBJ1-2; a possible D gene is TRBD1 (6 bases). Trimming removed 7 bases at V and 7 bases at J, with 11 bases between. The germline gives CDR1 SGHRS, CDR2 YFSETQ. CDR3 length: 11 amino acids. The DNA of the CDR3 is TGCGCCAGCGGCGAACAGGGTGGCTACACCTTC. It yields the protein CASGEQGGYTF.

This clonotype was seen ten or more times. In DNA, the CDR3 is TGTGCCAGCAGTTGGGCAGTGACAAATTCACCCCTCCACTTT. This sequence encodes CASSWAVTNSPLHF. The V gene is TRBV2, the J gene TRBJ1-6; no clear D. The germline V and J ends were trimmed by 5 bases and 7 bases, with 12 bases remaining between them. This CDR3 region has 14 residues. Germline values: CDR1 SNHLY, CDR2 FYNNEI.

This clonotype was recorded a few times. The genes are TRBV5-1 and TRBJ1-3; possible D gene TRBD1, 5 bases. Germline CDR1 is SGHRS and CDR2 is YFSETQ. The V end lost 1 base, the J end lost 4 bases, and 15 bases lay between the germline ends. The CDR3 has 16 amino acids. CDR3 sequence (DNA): TGCGCCAGCAGCTTGATGGGGCCCCCGGGAGGAAACACCATATATTTT. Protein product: CASSLMGPPGGNTIYF.

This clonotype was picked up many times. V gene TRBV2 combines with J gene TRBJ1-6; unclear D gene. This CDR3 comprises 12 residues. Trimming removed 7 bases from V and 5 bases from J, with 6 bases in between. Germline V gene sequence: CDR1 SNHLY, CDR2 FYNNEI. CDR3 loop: CASKQNNSPLHF. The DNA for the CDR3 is TGTGCCAGCAAACAGAATAATTCACCCCTCCACTTT.

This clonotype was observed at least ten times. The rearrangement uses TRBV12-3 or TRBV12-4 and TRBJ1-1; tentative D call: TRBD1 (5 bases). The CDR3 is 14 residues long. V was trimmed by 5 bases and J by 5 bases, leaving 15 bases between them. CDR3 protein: CASSPRQFKTEAFF. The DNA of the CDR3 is TGTGCCAGCAGTCCCAGACAGTTTAAGACTGAAGCTTTCTTT.

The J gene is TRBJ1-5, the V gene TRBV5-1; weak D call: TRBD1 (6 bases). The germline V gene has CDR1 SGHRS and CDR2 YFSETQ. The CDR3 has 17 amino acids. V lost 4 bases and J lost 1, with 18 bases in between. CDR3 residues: CASSRRGDTSSNQPQHF. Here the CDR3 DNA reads TGCGCCAGCAGCCGGAGGGGGGACACCTCAAGCAATCAGCCCCAGCATTTT.

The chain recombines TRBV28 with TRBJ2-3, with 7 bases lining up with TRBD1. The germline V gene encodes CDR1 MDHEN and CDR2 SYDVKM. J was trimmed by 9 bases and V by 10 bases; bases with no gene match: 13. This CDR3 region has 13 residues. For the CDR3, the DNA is TGTGCCATCAGCGACCCGACAGGGTACACGCAGTATTTT. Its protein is CAISDPTGYTQYF. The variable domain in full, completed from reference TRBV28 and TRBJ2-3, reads DVKVTQSSRYLVKRTGEKVFLECVQDMDHENMFWYRQDPGLGLRLIYFSYDVKMKEKGDIPEGYSVSREKKERFSLILESASTNQTSMYLCAISDPTGYTQYFGPGTRLTVL.

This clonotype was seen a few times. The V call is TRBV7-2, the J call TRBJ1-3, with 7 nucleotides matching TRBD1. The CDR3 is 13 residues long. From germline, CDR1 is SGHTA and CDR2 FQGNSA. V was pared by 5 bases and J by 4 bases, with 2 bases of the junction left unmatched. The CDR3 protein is CASSVTGGNTIYF. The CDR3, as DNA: TGTGCCAGCAGCGTGACAGGGGGAAACACCATATATTTT.

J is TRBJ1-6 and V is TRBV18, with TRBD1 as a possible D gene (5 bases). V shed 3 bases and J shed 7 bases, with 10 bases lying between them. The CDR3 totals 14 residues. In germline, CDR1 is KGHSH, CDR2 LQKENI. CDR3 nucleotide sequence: TGTGCCAGCTCACCGGGTGGGGGGAATTCACCCCTCCACTTT. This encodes CASSPGGGNSPLHF.

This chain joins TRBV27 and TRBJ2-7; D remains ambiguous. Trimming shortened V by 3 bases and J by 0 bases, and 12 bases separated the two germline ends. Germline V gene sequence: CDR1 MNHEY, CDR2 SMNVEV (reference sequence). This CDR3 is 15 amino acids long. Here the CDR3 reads CASSFSPQPSYEQYF. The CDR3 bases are TGTGCCAGCAGTTTTTCGCCGCAGCCCTCCTACGAGCAGTACTTC.

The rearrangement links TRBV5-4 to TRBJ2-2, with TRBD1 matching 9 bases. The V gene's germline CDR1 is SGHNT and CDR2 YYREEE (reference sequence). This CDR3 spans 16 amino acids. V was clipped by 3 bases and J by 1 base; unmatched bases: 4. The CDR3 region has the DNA TGTGCCAGCAGCTGGGGACAGGGCTTGAACACCGGGGAGCTGTTTTTT. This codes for CASSWGQGLNTGELFF.

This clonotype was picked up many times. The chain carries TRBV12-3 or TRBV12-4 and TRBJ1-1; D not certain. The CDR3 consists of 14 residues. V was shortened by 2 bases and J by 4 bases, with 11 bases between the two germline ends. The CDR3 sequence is CASSLKGSGTEAFF. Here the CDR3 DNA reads TGTGCCAGCAGTTTAAAAGGGAGCGGCACTGAAGCTTTCTTT.

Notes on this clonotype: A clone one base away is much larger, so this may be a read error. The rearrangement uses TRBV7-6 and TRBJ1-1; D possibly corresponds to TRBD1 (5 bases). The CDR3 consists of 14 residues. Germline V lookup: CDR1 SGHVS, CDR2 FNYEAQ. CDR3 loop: CASSLPTDGTEALF. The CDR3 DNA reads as TGTGCCAGCAGCTTACCGACAGACGGAACTGAAGCTCTCTTT. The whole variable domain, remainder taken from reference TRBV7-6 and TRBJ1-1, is GAGVSQSPRYKVTKRGQDVALRCDPISGHVSLYWYRQALGQGPEFLTYFNYEAQQDKSGLPNDRFSAERPEGSISTLTIQRTEQRDSAMYRCASSLPTDGTEALFGQGTRLTVV.

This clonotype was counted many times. CDR3 protein: CAWSRDYQETQYF. CDR3 in DNA: TGTGCCTGGAGCCGGGACTACCAAGAGACCCAGTACTTC. The chain recombines TRBV30 with TRBJ2-5, with a possible D match to TRBD2 (6 bases). The germline CDR1 and CDR2 sequences are GTSNPN and SVGIG (reference sequence). This CDR3 contains 13 residues. Between the trimmed V and J ends, which lost 3 bases and 0 bases, there was a span of 8 bases.

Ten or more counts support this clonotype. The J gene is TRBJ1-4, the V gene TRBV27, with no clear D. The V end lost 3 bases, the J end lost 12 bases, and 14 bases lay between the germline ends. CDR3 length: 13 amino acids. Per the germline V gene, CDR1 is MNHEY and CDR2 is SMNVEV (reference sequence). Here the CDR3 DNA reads TGTGCCAGCAGTTTGGGCAGGTTCGGGGAACTGTTTTTT. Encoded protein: CASSLGRFGELFF.

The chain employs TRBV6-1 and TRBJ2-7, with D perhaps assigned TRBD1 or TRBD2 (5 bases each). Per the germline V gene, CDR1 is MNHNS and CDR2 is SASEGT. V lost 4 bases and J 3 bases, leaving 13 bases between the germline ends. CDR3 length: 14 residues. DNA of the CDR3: TGTGCCAGCAGTGGATACAAGGGGAGCTACGAGCAGTACTTC. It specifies CASSGYKGSYEQYF.

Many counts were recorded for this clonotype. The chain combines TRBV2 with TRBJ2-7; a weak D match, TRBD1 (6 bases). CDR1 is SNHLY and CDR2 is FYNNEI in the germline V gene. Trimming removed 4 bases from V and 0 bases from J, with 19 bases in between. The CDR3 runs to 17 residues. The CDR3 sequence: CASSGPPFDRSSYEQYF. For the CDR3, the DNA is TGTGCCAGCAGTGGCCCCCCCTTTGACAGGAGCTCCTACGAGCAGTACTTC.

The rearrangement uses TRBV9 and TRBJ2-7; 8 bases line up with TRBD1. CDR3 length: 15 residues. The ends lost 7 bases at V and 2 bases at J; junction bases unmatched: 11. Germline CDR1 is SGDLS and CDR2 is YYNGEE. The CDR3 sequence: CASSPGGTGTYEQYF. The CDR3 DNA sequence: TGTGCCAGCTCCCCGGGCGGGACAGGCACCTACGAGCAGTACTTC. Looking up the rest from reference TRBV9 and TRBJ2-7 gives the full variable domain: DSGVTQTPKHLITATGQRVTLRCSPRSGDLSVYWYQQSLDQGLQFLIQYYNGEERAKGNILERFSAQQFPDLHSELNLSSLELGDSALYFCASSPGGTGTYEQYFGPGTRLTVT.

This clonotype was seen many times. CDR3 region: CASSRSRNTEAFF. CDR3 nucleotide sequence: TGTGCCAGCAGCCGCTCACGAAACACTGAAGCTTTCTTT. V and J are TRBV7-2 and TRBJ1-1; D not resolved. The germline V gene has CDR1 SGHTA and CDR2 FQGNSA. V was trimmed by 5 bases and J by 2 bases, leaving 9 bases between them. The CDR3 consists of 13 residues.